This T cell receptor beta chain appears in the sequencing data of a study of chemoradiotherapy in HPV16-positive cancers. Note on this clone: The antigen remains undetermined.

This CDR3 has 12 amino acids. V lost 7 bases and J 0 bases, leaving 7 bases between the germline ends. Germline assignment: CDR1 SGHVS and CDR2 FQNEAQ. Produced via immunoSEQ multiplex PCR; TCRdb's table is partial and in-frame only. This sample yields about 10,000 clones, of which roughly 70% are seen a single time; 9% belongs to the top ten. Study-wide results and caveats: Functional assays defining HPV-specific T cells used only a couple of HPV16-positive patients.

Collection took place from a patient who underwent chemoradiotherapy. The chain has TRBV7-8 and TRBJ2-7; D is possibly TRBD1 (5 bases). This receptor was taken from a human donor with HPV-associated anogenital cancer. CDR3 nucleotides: TGTGCCAGCATCGACAGCTCCTACGAGCAGTACTTC. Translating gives CASIDSSYEQYF.